The source of this T cell receptor beta chain is a study of Ad26.COV2.S vaccination and SARS-CoV-2 variants. Study as a whole: Ad26.COV2.S arm of COV1001 included the donor. Ad26.COV2.S given intramuscularly, once or twice 56 days apart.

As for treatment: some 20 received Ad26.COV2.S at low or high dose, single or two shots; 5 received placebo; per-sample allocation not given. After the first vaccine or placebo injection, samples were drawn on day 63. The donor's status was that of an adult aged 18-55 years in Boston. Produced via immunoSEQ multiplex PCR; TCRdb's table is partial and in-frame only. The table has roughly 400,000 clones, 80% to 95% seen once. CDR1 and CDR2 (germline): SNHLY, FYNNEI. The CDR3 extends over 15 amino acids. Trimming took 1 base from V and 6 from J, leaving 10 bases between them. This receptor was taken from a person between 18 and 60 years old who received the Ad26.COV2.S COVID-19 vaccine or a placebo. The source was peripheral blood, collected in a trial of Ad26.COV2.S vaccine versus placebo. The chain combines TRBV2 with TRBJ1-6; no firm D call. The CDR3 reads CASSEETIPNSPLHF. CDR3 nucleotide sequence: TGTGCCAGCAGTGAAGAAACAATACCTAATTCACCCCTCCACTTT.